This TCR beta chain was recovered during a study of cytomegalovirus exposure and HLA in healthy donors. Study results and limitations: The study labeled under 200 TCR beta chains cytomegalovirus-associated.

The study ran its PCR with 60 Vbeta and 13 Jbeta primers. Libraries were prepared by immunoSEQ multiplex PCR; TCRdb keeps only in-frame clonotypes and omits some of them. The sample holds approximately 210,000 clones; 82% are singletons and the top ten take roughly 5.5%. This clone was seen once. Its antigen is unknown. The CDR3 length is 13 residues. Trimming shortened V by 7 bases and J by 5 bases, and 12 bases separated the two germline ends. CDR1 and CDR2 (germline): MNHEY, SMNVEV (reference sequence). V and J are TRBV27 and TRBJ2-1, with D possibly being TRBD1 (6 bases). The receptor comes from a man between 35 and 55 years old in good health and CMV-seropositive. The sequenced sample consisted of PBMCs. The CDR3: CASTDRMDNEQFF. In nucleotides, the CDR3 is TGTGCCAGCACCGACAGGATGGACAATGAGCAGTTCTTC.